This entry lists 7 T cell receptor beta chains sequenced from one sample in a study of response to subunit inactivated influenza vaccine (dated by TCRdb to 2016 to 2018). The library was made by RT-PCR. Sequenced using an Illumina HiSeq 2500. TCRdb reprocessed the public reads (quality trimming at Q25 with fastp, clone calling with MiXCR) and kept in-frame beta chains. Records with the same CDR3 protein are collapsed into one entry carrying the most frequent genes and DNA. The sample includes approximately 700,000 distinct CDR3 sequences, with 15% to 18% observed a single time. The top ten hold about 9.9% of the sample. The specimen was PBMCs from blood, collected 12 days after vaccination. The receptors here all came from a man over 45 who received an inactivated influenza vaccine. Donor details come from another sample of the same person, matched by shared clones.

This clonotype showed up just a few times. J is TRBJ2-1 and V is TRBV24-1; 7 bases line up with TRBD1. J lost 2 bases, V lost 5 bases, and 5 bases had no gene match. This CDR3 spans 15 amino acids. Germline CDR1 reads KGHDR; CDR2 reads SFDVKD. The CDR3 loop is CATSAPGGPYNEQFF. In DNA, the CDR3 is TGTGCCACCAGTGCTCCAGGGGGACCCTACAATGAGCAGTTCTTC.

This clonotype was seen only a few times. This chain connects TRBV12-3 or TRBV12-4 to TRBJ2-1, with a weak D call TRBD1 (5 bases). The CDR3 is 15 residues long. V shed 2 bases and J shed 5 bases, with 13 bases lying between them. For the CDR3, the DNA is TGTGCCAGCAGTTTATTTCCTGGGGCCCACAATGAGCAGTTCTTC. Translated, it gives CASSLFPGAHNEQFF.

This clonotype showed up just a few times. The chain has TRBV27 and TRBJ2-7; 8 bases map to TRBD1. Germline CDR1 is MNHEY and CDR2 is SMNVEV (reference sequence). V trimming: 8 bases; J trimming: 3 bases; junction bases outside the gene matches: 6. This CDR3 contains 13 residues. DNA for the CDR3: TGTGCCAGCTCTGTCGGGACAGGCTACGAGCAGTACTTC. The encoded protein is CASSVGTGYEQYF.

This clonotype occurred a few times. This rearrangement joins TRBV11-1 to TRBJ2-3, with 8 bases matching TRBD1. This CDR3 region has 18 residues. V was pared by 6 bases and J by 2 bases, with 16 bases of the junction left unmatched. Germline values: CDR1 SGHAT, CDR2 FQDESV (reference sequence). Written as DNA, the CDR3 is TGTGCCAGCAGACCCCCTTTAGGGACAGGCAATATCACAGATACGCAGTATTTT. Its translation is CASRPPLGTGNITDTQYF.

This clonotype was seen only a few times. The chain combines TRBV20-1 with TRBJ2-7; weak D call: TRBD1 (5 bases). The CDR3 runs to 14 residues. In germline, CDR1 is DFQATT, CDR2 SNEGSKA (reference sequence). Trimming took off 0 bases at V and 4 bases at J, with 13 bases between the two ends. CDR3 amino acids: CSARDLAGKYEQYF. Written as DNA, the CDR3 is TGCAGTGCTAGAGATCTTGCAGGGAAATACGAGCAGTACTTC.

This clonotype was observed a few times. J is TRBJ1-1 and V is TRBV10-3; 8 bases are a match to TRBD1. The V segment lost 7 bases and the J segment 0 bases; nucleotides outside the gene matches: 1. The CDR3 has 13 amino acids. From germline, CDR1 is ENHRY and CDR2 SYGVKD. The CDR3 DNA sequence: TGTGCCATCAAGACAGGGGTGAACACTGAAGCTTTCTTT. Protein sequence: CAIKTGVNTEAFF.

With respect to this clonotype: This likely comes from a read error, as the CDR3 has no conserved phenylalanine or tryptophan at its end. V usage is TRBV4-2 and J usage is TRBJ2-1; D remains unclear. This CDR3 comprises 17 residues. CDR1 LGHNA and CDR2 YNFKEQ come from the germline V gene. With 3 bases removed from V and 0 bases from J, the gap between germline ends came to 15 bases. For the CDR3, the DNA is TGTGCCAGCAGCCACCGCTATCTGACTGGCTCCTACAATGAGCAGTTCCTC. Translation gives CASSHRYLTGSYNEQFL.